This T cell receptor (beta chain) was identified in a study of blood T cells in healthy people across ages. Total RNA was extracted at no less than 5.5 micrograms per sample. Study findings and constraints: PBMCs that were unsorted prevented a conclusive naive versus antigen-experienced comparison. As naive T cell percentage varied, TCR beta diversity correlated strongly with it.

Concerning this clonotype itself: Antigen: not known.

Using a J-beta primer mix together with a sample-barcoded 5' primer, a second PCR was run for about 6 to 12 cycles. Each cDNA molecule received a tag from a template-switch adaptor that had 12 random nucleotides. TCRdb processed the 5' RACE reads anew with MiXCR; each CDR3 protein has one entry. The sample carries about 1.8 million distinct CDR3 sequences, around 48% recorded once. This TCR was recovered from a middle-aged woman in good health. The sample taken for sequencing was blood.

The CDR3 nucleotides read TGTGCCAGCAGCCAAGAACGACGTCGGATCTACGAGCAGTACTTC. Protein sequence: CASSQERRRIYEQYF. The rearrangement links TRBV4-2 to TRBJ2-7; D is uncertain. V was clipped by 0 bases and J by 3 bases, with 12 bases between them. Germline V gene sequence: CDR1 LGHNA, CDR2 YNFKEQ. The CDR3 is 15 residues long.